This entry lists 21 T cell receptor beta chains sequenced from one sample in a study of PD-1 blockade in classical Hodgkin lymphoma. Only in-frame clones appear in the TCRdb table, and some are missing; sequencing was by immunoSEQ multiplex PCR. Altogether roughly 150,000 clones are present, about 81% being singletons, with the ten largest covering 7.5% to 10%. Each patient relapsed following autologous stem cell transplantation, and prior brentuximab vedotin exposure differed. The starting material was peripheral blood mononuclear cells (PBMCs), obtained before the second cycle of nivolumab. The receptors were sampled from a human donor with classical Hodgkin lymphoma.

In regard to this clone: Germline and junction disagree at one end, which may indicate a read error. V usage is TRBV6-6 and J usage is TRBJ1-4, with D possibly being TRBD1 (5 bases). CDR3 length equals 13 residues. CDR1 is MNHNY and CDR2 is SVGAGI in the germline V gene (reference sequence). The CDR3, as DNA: TGTGCCAGCAGTAACTCGGGGCTGGGGGGACTGTTTTTT. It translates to CASSNSGLGGLFF.

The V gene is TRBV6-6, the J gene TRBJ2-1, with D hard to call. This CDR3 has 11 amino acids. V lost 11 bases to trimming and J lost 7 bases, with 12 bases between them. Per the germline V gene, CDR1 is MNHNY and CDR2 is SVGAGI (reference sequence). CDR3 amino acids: CAGKTQNEQFF. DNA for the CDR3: TGTGCCGGCAAGACACAGAATGAGCAGTTCTTC.

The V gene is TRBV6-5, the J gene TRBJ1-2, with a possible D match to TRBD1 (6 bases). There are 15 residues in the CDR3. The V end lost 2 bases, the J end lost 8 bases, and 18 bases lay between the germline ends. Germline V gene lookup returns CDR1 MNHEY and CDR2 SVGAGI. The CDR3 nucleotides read TGTGCCAGCAGTTACCCGACAGGCCTTGATAAGGGCTACACCTTC. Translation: CASSYPTGLDKGYTF.

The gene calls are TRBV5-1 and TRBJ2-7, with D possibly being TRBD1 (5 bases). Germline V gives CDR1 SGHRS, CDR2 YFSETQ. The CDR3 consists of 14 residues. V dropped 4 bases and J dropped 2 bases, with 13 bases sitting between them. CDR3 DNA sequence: TGCGCCAGCAGCCCCCGACAGATGACCTACGAGCAGTACTTC. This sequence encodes CASSPRQMTYEQYF.

The CDR3 sequence is CASTGAGTGGPWTQYF. The DNA for the CDR3 is TGTGCCAGCACCGGCGCCGGGACAGGGGGCCCTTGGACCCAGTACTTC. V is TRBV6-6 and J is TRBJ2-5; 12 bases map to TRBD1. This CDR3 contains 16 residues. The germline gives CDR1 MNHNY, CDR2 SVGAGI (reference sequence). V lost 7 bases and J lost 7; bases outside the gene matches: 13.

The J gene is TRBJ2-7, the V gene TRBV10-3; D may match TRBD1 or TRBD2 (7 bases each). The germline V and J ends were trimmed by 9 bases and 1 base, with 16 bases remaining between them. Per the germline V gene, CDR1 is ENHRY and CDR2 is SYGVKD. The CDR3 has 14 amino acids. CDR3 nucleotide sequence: TGTGCCATTCCCAGGGGGGAGGGATCCTACGAGCAGTACTTC. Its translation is CAIPRGEGSYEQYF.

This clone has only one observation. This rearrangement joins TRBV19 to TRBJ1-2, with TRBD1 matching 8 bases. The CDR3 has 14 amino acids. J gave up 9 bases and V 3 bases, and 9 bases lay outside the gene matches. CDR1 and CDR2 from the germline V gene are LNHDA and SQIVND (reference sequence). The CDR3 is CASSITGTGTSYTF. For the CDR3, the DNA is TGTGCCAGTAGTATTACCGGGACAGGAACTAGCTACACCTTC.

The CDR3 spells CASSPLGAGANVLTF. Here the CDR3 DNA reads TGTGCCAGCAGCCCGCTAGGTGCTGGGGCCAACGTCCTGACTTTC. V gene TRBV7-8 combines with J gene TRBJ2-6; D gene ambiguous. The length of the CDR3 is 15 residues. Trimming left V 5 bases short and J 2 bases short, with 10 bases between. Germline V gives CDR1 SGHVS, CDR2 FQNEAQ.

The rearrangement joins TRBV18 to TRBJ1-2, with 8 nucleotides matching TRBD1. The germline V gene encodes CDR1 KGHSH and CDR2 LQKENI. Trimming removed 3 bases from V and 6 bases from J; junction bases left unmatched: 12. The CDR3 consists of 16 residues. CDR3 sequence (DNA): TGTGCCAGCTCACCGACCTTTCAACAGGGGGAAAATGGCTACACCTTC. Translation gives CASSPTFQQGENGYTF.

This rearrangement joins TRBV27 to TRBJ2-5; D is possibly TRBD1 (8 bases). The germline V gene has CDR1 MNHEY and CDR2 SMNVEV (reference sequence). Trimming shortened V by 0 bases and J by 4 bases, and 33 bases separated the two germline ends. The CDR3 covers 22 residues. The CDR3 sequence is CASSLSWTGRVQTGGWGETQYF. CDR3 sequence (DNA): TGTGCCAGCAGTTTATCTTGGACAGGGAGGGTGCAGACGGGAGGATGGGGAGAGACCCAGTACTTC.

The CDR3 here is CTSSQGCRAPNQPQHF. As DNA, the CDR3 is TGCACCAGCAGCCAAGGTTGCCGGGCCCCCAATCAGCCCCAGCATTTT. The chain couples TRBV1 to TRBJ1-5. TRBV1 counts as a pseudogene. CDR3 size: 16 residues.

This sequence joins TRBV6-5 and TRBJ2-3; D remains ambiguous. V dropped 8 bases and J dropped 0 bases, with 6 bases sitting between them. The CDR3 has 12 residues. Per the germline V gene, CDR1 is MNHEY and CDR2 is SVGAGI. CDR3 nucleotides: TGTGCCAGCGGTCGTAGCACAGATACGCAGTATTTT. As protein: CASGRSTDTQYF.

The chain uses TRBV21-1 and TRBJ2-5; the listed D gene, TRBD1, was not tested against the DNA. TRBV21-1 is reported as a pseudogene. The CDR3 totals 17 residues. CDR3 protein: CASSKEEGGQGQETQYF. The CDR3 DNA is TGTGCCAGCAGCAAAGAGGAGGGGGGACAGGGTCAAGAGACCCAGTACTTC.

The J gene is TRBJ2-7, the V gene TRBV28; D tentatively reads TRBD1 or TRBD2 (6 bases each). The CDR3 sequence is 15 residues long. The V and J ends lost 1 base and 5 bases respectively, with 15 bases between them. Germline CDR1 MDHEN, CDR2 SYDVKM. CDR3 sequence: CASSLSARGQDEQYF. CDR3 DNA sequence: TGTGCCAGCAGTTTATCGGCCCGGGGGCAAGACGAGCAGTACTTC.

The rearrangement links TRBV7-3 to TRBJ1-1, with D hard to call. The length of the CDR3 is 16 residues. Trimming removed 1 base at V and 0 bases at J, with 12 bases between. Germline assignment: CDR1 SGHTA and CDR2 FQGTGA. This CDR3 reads CASSLNGRGMNTEAFF. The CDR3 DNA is TGTGCCAGCAGCTTAAACGGGCGAGGGATGAACACTGAAGCTTTCTTT.

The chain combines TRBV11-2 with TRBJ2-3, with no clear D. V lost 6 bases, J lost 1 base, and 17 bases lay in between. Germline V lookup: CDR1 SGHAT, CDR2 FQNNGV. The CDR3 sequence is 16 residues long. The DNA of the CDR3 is TGTGCCAGCAGTCCCCCGCCCTTTACTGGCACAGATACGCAGTATTTT. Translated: CASSPPPFTGTDTQYF.

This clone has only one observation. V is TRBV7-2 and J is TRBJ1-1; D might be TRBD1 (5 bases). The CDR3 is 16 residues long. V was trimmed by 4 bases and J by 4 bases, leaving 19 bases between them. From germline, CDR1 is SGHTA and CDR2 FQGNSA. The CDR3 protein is CASSSRVNRRITEAFF. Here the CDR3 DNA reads TGTGCCAGCAGCTCCAGGGTAAACAGGAGGATCACTGAAGCTTTCTTT. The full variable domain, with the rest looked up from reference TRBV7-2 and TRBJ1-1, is GAGVSQSPSNKVTEKGKDVELRCDPISGHTALYWYRQSLGQGLEFLIYFQGNSAPDKSGLPSDRFSAERTGGSVSTLTIQRTQQEDSAVYLCASSSRVNRRITEAFFGQGTRLTVV.

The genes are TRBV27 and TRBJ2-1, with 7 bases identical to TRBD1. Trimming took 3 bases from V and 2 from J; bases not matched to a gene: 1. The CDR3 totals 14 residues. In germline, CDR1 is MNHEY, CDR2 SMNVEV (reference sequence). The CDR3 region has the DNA TGTGCCAGCAGTTTTAGGGGGCCCTACAATGAGCAGTTCTTC. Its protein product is CASSFRGPYNEQFF.

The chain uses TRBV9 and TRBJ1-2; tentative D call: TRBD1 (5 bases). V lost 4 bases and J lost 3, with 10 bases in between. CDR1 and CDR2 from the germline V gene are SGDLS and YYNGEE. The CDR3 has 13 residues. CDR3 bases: TGTGCCAGCAGCCCCCAGGGTTACTATGGCTACACCTTC. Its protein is CASSPQGYYGYTF.

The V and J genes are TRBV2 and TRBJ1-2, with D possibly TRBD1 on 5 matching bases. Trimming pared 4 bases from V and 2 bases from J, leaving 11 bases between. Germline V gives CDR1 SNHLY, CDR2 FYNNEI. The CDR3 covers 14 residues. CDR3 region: CASSARQWNYGYTF. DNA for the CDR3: TGTGCCAGCAGTGCAAGACAGTGGAACTATGGCTACACCTTC.

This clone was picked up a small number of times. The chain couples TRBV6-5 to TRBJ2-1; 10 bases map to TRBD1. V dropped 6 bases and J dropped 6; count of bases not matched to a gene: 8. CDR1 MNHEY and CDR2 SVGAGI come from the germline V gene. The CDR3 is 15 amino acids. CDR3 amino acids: CASRYGTGDFNEQFF. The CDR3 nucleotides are TGTGCCAGCAGGTACGGGACAGGGGATTTCAATGAGCAGTTCTTC.